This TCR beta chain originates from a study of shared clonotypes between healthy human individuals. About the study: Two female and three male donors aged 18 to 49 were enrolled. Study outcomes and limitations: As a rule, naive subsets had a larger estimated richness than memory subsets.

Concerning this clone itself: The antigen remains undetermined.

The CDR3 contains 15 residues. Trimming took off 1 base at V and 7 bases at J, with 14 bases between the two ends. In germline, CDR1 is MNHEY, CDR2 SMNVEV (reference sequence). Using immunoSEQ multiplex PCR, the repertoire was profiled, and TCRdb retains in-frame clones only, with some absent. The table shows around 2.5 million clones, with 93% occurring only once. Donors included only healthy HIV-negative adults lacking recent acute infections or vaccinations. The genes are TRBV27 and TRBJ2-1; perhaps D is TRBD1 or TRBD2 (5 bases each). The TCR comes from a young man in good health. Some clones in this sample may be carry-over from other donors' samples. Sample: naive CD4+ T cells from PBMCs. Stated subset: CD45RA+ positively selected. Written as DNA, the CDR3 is TGTGCCAGCAGTTTATTGGGGCGAGGGTGGAATGAGCAGTTCTTC. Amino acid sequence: CASSLLGRGWNEQFF.